The present entry profiles one T cell receptor (beta chain) with its context. Looked up from germline, CDR1 is SNHLY and CDR2 is FYNNEI. This CDR3 is built from 16 residues. V dropped 6 bases and J dropped 2 bases, with 17 bases sitting between them. Assay used: immunoSEQ multiplex PCR; TCRdb lists only in-frame clones, some missing. The sample includes roughly 560,000 clones, approximately 80% of them seen just once. The data originate from a study of shared T cell receptors in the human thymus. The data were also submitted as part of a second study, on human thymus T cells. That work states: Healthy Finnish infants undergoing corrective surgery for congenital heart defects were the donors. Thymic tissue was derived from resections collected during corrective heart surgery. V and J genes seemed to be used with bias in thymic and blood repertoires.

Sequenced: thymocytes. The J gene is TRBJ1-5, the V gene TRBV2; the D gene is possibly TRBD1 (5 bases). This TCR was recovered from a boy younger than two with a congenital heart defect. The CDR3 region is CASRQNRGLGNQPQHF. The CDR3 region has the DNA TGTGCCAGCAGACAAAATAGGGGTTTAGGCAATCAGCCCCAGCATTTT.